Listed below are T cell receptor beta chains from one sample, sequenced in a study of blood T cells in healthy people across ages. TCRdb re-called the 5' RACE reads through MiXCR, storing one row per CDR3 protein. The table lists some 1,800,000 distinct CDR3 sequences, roughly 43% of them singletons, with approximately 22% in the top ten. The sample taken for sequencing was blood. The receptors originated from a human donor in good health. The CDR3 runs from the conserved cysteine through the conserved F or W. D genes are given only for firm matches. Some rows mark clone size as missing; the rest say once, few, many or name a class of expanded clone.

j_call	d_call	clone_size	v_call	cdr3_nt	cdr3_aa
TRBJ1-2	NA	NA	TRBV7-3	TGTGCCAGCAGCTTAGTTGGTGACAGCCCCTATGGCTACACCTTC	CASSLVGDSPYGYTF
TRBJ1-1	NA	many	TRBV7-6	TGTGCCAGCAGCGAGGACGGAAACACTGAAGCTTTCTTT	CASSEDGNTEAFF
TRBJ2-3	NA	NA	TRBV3-1	TGTGCCAGCAGCCATACAGGGTTAGATACGCAGTATTTT	CASSHTGLDTQYF
TRBJ2-3	TRBD2	NA	TRBV24-1	TGTGCCACCAGTGATCCCGGGACTAGCGGAACAGATACGCAGTATTTT	CATSDPGTSGTDTQYF
TRBJ2-5	TRBD1	few	TRBV6-5	TGTGCCAGCAGTTACGGGACAGGGGGTCCAGAGACCCAGTACTTC	CASSYGTGGPETQYF
TRBJ2-3	NA	many	TRBV6-6	TGTGCCAGCAGGGGGGGTAGCACAGATACGCAGTATTTT	CASRGGSTDTQYF
TRBJ2-3	TRBD1	NA	TRBV12-3/TRBV12-4	TGCGCCAGCAGCTTGCGACAGGGGGGAGATACGCAGTATTTT	CASSLRQGGDTQYF
TRBJ2-5	TRBD2	NA	TRBV20-1	TGCAGTGCTAGAGATGGGACTAGCGGGACCTACGGACAGTACTTC	CSARDGTSGTYGQYF
TRBJ2-5	NA	NA	TRBV10-3	TGTGCCATCACGGCAGGGCGCCCTTCCCAAGAGACCCAGTACTTC	CAITAGRPSQETQYF
TRBJ2-1	TRBD2	few	TRBV20-1	TGCAGTGCTAGAGATGAGGGACTAGCGGGGGGTGCTTCCTACAATGAGCAGTTCTTC	CSARDEGLAGGASYNEQFF
TRBJ2-5	TRBD1	NA	TRBV7-2	TGTGCCAGCAGCATGACAGGGTTGGAACAAGAGACCCAGTACTTC	CASSMTGLEQETQYF
TRBJ2-1	NA	few	TRBV7-9	TGTGCCAGCAGCTTAGTATGGGGCACCTACAGTGCGCAGTTCTTC	CASSLVWGTYSAQFF
TRBJ2-7	NA	once	TRBV29-1	TGCAGCGTTGAAGTCCCGCAAACTAGCTCCTACGAGCAGTACTTC	CSVEVPQTSSYEQYF
TRBJ2-3	NA	NA	TRBV2	TGTGCCAGCAGTGAAAGCAGCGTCACAGATACGCAGTATTTT	CASSESSVTDTQYF
TRBJ2-1	NA	NA	TRBV20-1	TGCAGTGCTAGAGAGTTCGTAGCTTACTACAATGAGCAGTTCTTC	CSAREFVAYYNEQFF
TRBJ2-7	NA	NA	TRBV9	TGTGCCAGCAGCGCAGTTGGAGGGGGCGAGGACTACGAGCAGTACTTC	CASSAVGGGEDYEQYF
TRBJ2-5	TRBD1	few	TRBV6-6	TGTGCCAGCAGTCCTTTAGGACAGGGGGCGGATGGGCAGTACTTC	CASSPLGQGADGQYF
TRBJ2-1	NA	NA	TRBV24-1	TGTGCCACCAGTGATCAGACAGTGAGCTCCTACAATGAGCAGTTCTTC	CATSDQTVSSYNEQFF
TRBJ2-2	NA	NA	TRBV7-3	TGTGCCAGCAGCGCCAGCGGGGGGGAGCTGTTTTTT	CASSASGGELFF
TRBJ2-5	NA	NA	TRBV6-1	TGTGCCAGCAGTGATTTGGGACACCAAGAGACCCAGTACTTC	CASSDLGHQETQYF
TRBJ2-3	NA	few	TRBV7-9	TGTGCCAGCAGCTTTCGGGGCATCACAGATACGCAGTATTTT	CASSFRGITDTQYF
TRBJ1-6	NA	NA	TRBV7-6	TGTGCCAGCAGCTCGGGACATCCAGAACAGGGCTATAATTCACCCCTCCACTTT	CASSSGHPEQGYNSPLHF
TRBJ2-7	NA	NA	TRBV20-1	TGCAGTGCTAGAGATACTCACTCCTACGAGCAGTACTTC	CSARDTHSYEQYF
TRBJ2-7	TRBD2	NA	TRBV7-6	TGTGCCAGCAGCCCCCGCCTGGCTAGCGGGGGCCACGAGCAGTACTTC	CASSPRLASGGHEQYF
TRBJ2-3	TRBD2	NA	TRBV7-8	TGTGCCACTCGAAAAGGGAGGGTTCGTACAGATACGCAGTATTTT	CATRKGRVRTDTQYF
TRBJ2-7	NA	few	TRBV20-1	TGCAGTGCTAGGTCGGGACCTAACGAGCAGTACTTC	CSARSGPNEQYF
TRBJ1-2	NA	few	TRBV2	TGTGCCAGCAGTTCTCGGGCCTCCGAAAGGGGCTACACCTTC	CASSSRASERGYTF
TRBJ2-1	TRBD2	few	TRBV20-1	TGCAGTGTTTCTGGCAAGCGGGGCTCCTACAATGAGCAGTTCTTC	CSVSGKRGSYNEQFF
TRBJ2-7	TRBD2	NA	TRBV4-2	TGTGCCAGCAGCCAATTACTAGCGGGGGCCTCCTACGAGCAGTACTTC	CASSQLLAGASYEQYF
TRBJ1-1	NA	NA	TRBV6-1	TGTGCCAGCACGACCGGCCGGATAACTGAAGCTTTCTTT	CASTTGRITEAFF
TRBJ1-6	NA	NA	TRBV10-3	TGTGCCATCAGTGAGAGATACGGAGACCTTACCTCCTATAATTCACCCCTCCACTTT	CAISERYGDLTSYNSPLHF
TRBJ2-1	NA	NA	TRBV7-3	TGTGCCAGCAGCTTAGGTTGGGGAAGGGATGAGCAGTCCTTC	CASSLGWGRDEQSF
TRBJ2-4	TRBD1	NA	TRBV7-9	TGTGCCAGCAGCTTACCTACGGACAGGGAAATTCAGTACTTC	CASSLPTDREIQYF
TRBJ2-7	NA	NA	TRBV12-3/TRBV12-4	TGTGCCACCCAACTCAAACTGGGGTCCACCTACGAGCAGTACTTC	CATQLKLGSTYEQYF
TRBJ1-2	TRBD1	NA	TRBV7-3	TGTGCCAGCAGCTCCTCCACCGGGACAGCAGGAGGCTACACCTTC	CASSSSTGTAGGYTF
TRBJ2-1	NA	NA	TRBV27	TGTGCCAGCAGTCCCTCCCCAGAGGGCGATGAGCAGTTCTTC	CASSPSPEGDEQFF
TRBJ2-5	TRBD1	NA	TRBV29-1	TGCAGCGCCAACAGGGGGAGCGAGACCCAGTACTTC	CSANRGSETQYF
TRBJ2-5	NA	few	TRBV28	TGTGCCAGCAGTTTAGGCGTGAGGGGGACCCAGTACTTC	CASSLGVRGTQYF
TRBJ2-7	NA	NA	TRBV15	TGTGCCACCAGCAGAGAGGGGGCGTACTACGAGCAGTACTTC	CATSREGAYYEQYF
TRBJ2-6	NA	NA	TRBV2	TGTGCCAGCGTAGTGGGCTCTGGGGCCAACGTCCTGACTTTC	CASVVGSGANVLTF
TRBJ2-3	TRBD2	NA	TRBV4-2	TGTGCCAGCAGCATCGGGACTAGCGGGGGGGCCACAGATACGCAGTATTTT	CASSIGTSGGATDTQYF
TRBJ1-5	NA	NA	TRBV9	TGTGCCAGCAGCGTAGGGGTCGACGGCAATCAGCCCCAGCATTTT	CASSVGVDGNQPQHF
TRBJ1-1	NA	few	TRBV7-2	TGTGCCAGCAGCTTACCAGGTCGTCCAGCTGAAGCTTTCTTT	CASSLPGRPAEAFF